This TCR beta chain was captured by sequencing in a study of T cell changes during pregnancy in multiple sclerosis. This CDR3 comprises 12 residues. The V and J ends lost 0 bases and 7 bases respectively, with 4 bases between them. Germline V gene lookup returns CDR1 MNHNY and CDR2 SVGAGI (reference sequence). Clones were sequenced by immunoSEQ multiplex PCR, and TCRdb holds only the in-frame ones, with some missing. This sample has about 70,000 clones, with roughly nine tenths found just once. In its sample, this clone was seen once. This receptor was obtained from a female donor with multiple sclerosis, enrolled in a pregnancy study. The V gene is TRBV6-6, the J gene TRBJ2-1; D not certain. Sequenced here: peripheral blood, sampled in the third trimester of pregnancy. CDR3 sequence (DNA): TGTGCCAGCAGTTACTCGTTAAATGAGCAGTTCTTC. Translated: CASSYSLNEQFF.